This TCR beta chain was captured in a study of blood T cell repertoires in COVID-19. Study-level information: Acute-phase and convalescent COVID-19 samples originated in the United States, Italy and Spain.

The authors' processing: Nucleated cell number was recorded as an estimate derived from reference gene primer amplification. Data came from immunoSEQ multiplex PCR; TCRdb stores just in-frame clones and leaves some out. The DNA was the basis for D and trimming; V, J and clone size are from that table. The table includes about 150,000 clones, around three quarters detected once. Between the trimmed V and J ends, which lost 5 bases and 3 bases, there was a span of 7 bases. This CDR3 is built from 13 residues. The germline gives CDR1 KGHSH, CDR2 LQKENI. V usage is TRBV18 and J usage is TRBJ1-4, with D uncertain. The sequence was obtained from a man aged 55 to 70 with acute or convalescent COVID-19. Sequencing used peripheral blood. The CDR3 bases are TGTGCCAGCTCAGCGAGGGCTAATGAAAAACTGTTTTTT. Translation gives CASSARANEKLFF.